This T cell receptor beta chain came from a study of T cells in tuberculosis. Overall study context: A South African cohort included IGRA-negative adolescents, latently infected IGRA-positive adolescents and adults with active tuberculosis.

The repertoire was sequenced with immunoSEQ multiplex PCR; TCRdb's copy has only in-frame clones and lacks some. The sample contains roughly 35,000 clones, over 90% of which appear only once. This CDR3 has 15 residues. Germline CDR1 SGHRS, CDR2 YFSETQ. V shed 3 bases, J shed 7 bases, and the junction held 7 bases outside the gene matches. The chain recombines TRBV5-1 with TRBJ2-1, with 10 positions matching TRBD1. The source of this sequence is a donor between 10 and 35 years old with latent tuberculosis or without tuberculosis infection. The sample consisted of PBMCs. The CDR3 reads CASSSTGGDGNEQFF. The CDR3 DNA reads TGCGCCAGCAGCTCGACAGGGGGCGATGGAAATGAGCAGTTCTTC. The full variable domain, rest sourced from reference TRBV5-1 and TRBJ2-1, is KAGVTQTPRYLIKTRGQQVTLSCSPISGHRSVSWYQQTPGQGLQFLFEYFSETQRNKGNFPGRFSGRQFSNSRSEMNVSTLELGDSALYLCASSSTGGDGNEQFFGPGTRLTVL.